This T cell receptor (beta chain) was sequenced during a study of T cell responses to AZD1222 COVID-19 vaccine. Study results and limitations: Compared with day 0, the breadth and depth of the Spike-specific TCR repertoire rose significantly after two doses of AZD1222.

Repertoires were generated with immunoSEQ multiplex PCR, while TCRdb's copy carries only in-frame clones and drops some. The sample has about 87,000 clones; 85% to 90% are singletons. Of note for this clone: Its target is not known.

CDR3 length: 14 amino acids. The germline CDR1 and CDR2 sequences are SGHRS and YFSETQ. Trimming removed 2 bases from V and 8 bases from J, with 14 bases in between. The sequence was obtained from an adult in good health. Material: peripheral blood, obtained on day 0 of AZD1222 vaccination. The genes are TRBV5-1 and TRBJ2-1, with no clear D. The CDR3 is CASSFGDTRDEQFF. The CDR3 coding sequence is TGCGCCAGCAGCTTTGGTGATACCCGGGATGAGCAGTTCTTC.